These 7 T cell receptor beta chains originate from one sample sequenced in a study of CD8 T cells in Susac syndrome. Reverse transcription of roughly 0.5 to 1 ug RNA was carried out with random hexamers. TCRdb reanalysed the immunoSEQ multiplex PCR reads using MiXCR and keeps one entry per CDR3 protein. Among about 210,000 distinct CDR3 sequences listed, approximately 95% were seen once. The sample comprised CD4+ T cells from PBMCs. The receptor source for this set is a human donor with multiple sclerosis.

This chain joins TRBV2 and TRBJ2-1, with TRBD2 matching over 13 bases. CDR1 is SNHLY, CDR2 FYNNEI, per germline. This CDR3 has 15 residues. Trimming cost V 7 bases and J 2 bases; bases outside gene matches: 2. The CDR3 is CASTGTSGTYNEQFF. The DNA of the CDR3 is TGTGCCAGCACTGGGACTAGCGGGACCTACAATGAGCAGTTCTTC.

J is TRBJ1-2 and V is TRBV12-3 or TRBV12-4, with 7 bases matching TRBD1. The CDR3 has 12 residues. The ends lost 6 bases at V and 4 bases at J; junction bases unmatched: 2. CDR3 bases: TGTGCCAGCAGGACAGGGTCCTATGGCTACACCTTC. Its protein is CASRTGSYGYTF.

The gene calls are TRBV15 and TRBJ1-2; 8 bases are shared with TRBD1. V shed 4 bases, J shed 5 bases, and the junction held 12 bases outside the gene matches. Germline values: CDR1 LNHNV, CDR2 YYDKDF (reference sequence). The length of the CDR3 is 16 residues. DNA of the CDR3: TGTGCCACCAGCATCTTGCCAGGGGGCGAGGCATATGGCTACACCTTC. The encoded protein is CATSILPGGEAYGYTF.

CDR3 amino acids: CSVATGGETQYF. As DNA, the CDR3 is TGCAGCGTTGCTACAGGAGGAGAGACCCAGTACTTC. The genes are TRBV29-1 and TRBJ2-5, with D perhaps assigned TRBD1 or TRBD2 (5 bases each). CDR1 is SQVTM and CDR2 is ANQGSEA in the germline V gene. V lost 4 bases and J 4 bases, leaving 10 bases between the germline ends. The CDR3 runs 12 residues.

V usage is TRBV20-1 and J usage is TRBJ2-3, with no clear D. V gave up 3 bases and J gave up 0 bases, with 10 bases separating them. The CDR3 runs to 14 residues. Germline V gene lookup returns CDR1 DFQATT and CDR2 SNEGSKA (reference sequence). CDR3: CSARFGTSTDTQYF. The CDR3, as DNA: TGCAGTGCTAGGTTCGGCACTAGCACAGATACGCAGTATTTT.

This sequence joins TRBV5-6 and TRBJ2-3, with D maybe TRBD2 (5 bases). V was clipped by 1 base and J by 2 bases, with 11 bases between them. The CDR3 sequence is 15 residues long. Germline CDR1 SGHDT, CDR2 YYEEEE. The CDR3 DNA is TGTGCCAGCAGCTTGAAGGCGGACTTCACAGATACGCAGTATTTT. It is translated as CASSLKADFTDTQYF. Full variable domain (missing parts from reference TRBV5-6 and TRBJ2-3): DAGVTQSPTHLIKTRGQQVTLRCSPKSGHDTVSWYQQALGQGPQFIFQYYEEEERQRGNFPDRFSGHQFPNYSSELNVNALLLGDSALYLCASSLKADFTDTQYFGPGTRLTVL.

The chain has TRBV25-1 and TRBJ1-2; no reliable D call. Per germline, CDR1 MGHDK and CDR2 SYGVNS. There are 13 residues in the CDR3. Trimming pared 3 bases from V and 9 bases from J, leaving 14 bases between. The CDR3 bases are TGTGCCAGCAGTGATATGGACCGCTCTCGCTACACCTTC. As protein: CASSDMDRSRYTF.